This T cell receptor beta chain was recovered during a study of identical twins listed by TCRdb under 2016. At the level of the whole study: To test whether fetal clonotypes persist, the study used deep sequencing on TCR alpha and beta repertoires from monozygotic twins, unrelated adults of various ages, and cord blood. To rule out contamination, the twin experiments were replicated at different times with different library preparation protocols. Study-wide findings and limitations: Excess twin sharing in beta out-of-frame sequences was weaker because fewer shared sequences lowered the signal-to-noise ratio. Compared with coincidental sharing between unrelated individuals, out-of-frame TCR alpha sequences shared between twins showed an excess of sequences with low generation probability. Abundant cord blood beta clonotypes had fewer insertions, young adult naive repertoires showed a similar but weaker trend, and memory repertoires showed no such trend. Conclusions relied on cross-sectional statistical analysis, since the same donors could not be followed over many years. In monozygotic twins, recombination models systematically underestimated out-of-frame TCR alpha sharing, but the models matched the sharing seen between unrelated individuals. Zero-insertion analyses could be partly confounded by invariant T cells such as MAIT and iNKT, though diverse VJ usage argued against such confounding for most clonotypes.

Every donor was a healthy Caucasian. The twin cohort consisted of three pairs of female monozygotic twins, all aged 18 to 29 years. Peripheral blood mononuclear cells were the source from which RNA for the TCR libraries was isolated. Libraries were constructed by 5' RACE. Sequenced using an Illumina HiSeq 2000. A universal primer binding site was introduced by template switching, and a unique molecular identifier was present in the final cDNA, enabling accurate counting of TCR cDNA molecules. First-strand cDNA for TCR alpha and beta chains was synthesized from specific primers in the conserved constant-segment region. Each cDNA library was double barcoded, with a SMART-Mk sample barcode plus Illumina barcodes, to control for contamination. TruSeq adapter sequences, together with Illumina sample barcodes, were added in two successive PCR steps. TCR alpha and beta cDNA libraries were sequenced on the Illumina HiSeq platform with custom primers. Under the source paper's analysis protocol: Unique molecular identifiers were extracted from raw reads with MiGEC, and CDR3 positions were determined with MiXCR. For each individual, recombination models were inferred using an EM algorithm with the repgenHMM and IGoR tools. The tcR package in R was used for shared clonotype analysis, with sharing normalized by the product of cloneset sizes. To study raw recombination without the effects of thymic and clonal selection, out-of-frame nonproductive sequences were analyzed. TCRdb itself trimmed the public reads at Q25 with fastp, ran MiXCR and retained productive beta chains. CDR3 protein duplicates are merged, each entry listing the most common genes and DNA. The V and J calls and clone size come from TCRdb's table, not from the authors' own analysis. In this sample the table shows more than 600,000 distinct CDR3 sequences, roughly 20% of which occur a single time. Around 13% of the sample is in the top ten clones.

This clonotype was seen only a few times. Its antigen target is currently unknown. No base-level quality is on record; no much larger clone is a single base apart. This sample also belongs to another study, concerning T cells expressing NK-cell markers. From that second study: Three sorted T-cell subsets (CD3+CD56+NKG2C+, CD3+CD56+NKG2C- and CD3+CD56-NKG2C+) from several donors had their TCR beta-chain repertoires profiled. Among the eight sequenced donors, seven were HCMV-seropositive and one was HCMV-seronegative. To restrict sorting to alphabetaTCR-expressing T cells, an anti-gammadeltaTCR antibody was added in several experiments. In over 5 donors, the dominant CD3+CD56+NKG2C+ clonotypes were among the top 10 CD8+ clonotypes and accounted for roughly 1.0-7.5% of CD8+ T cells. Those dominant clonotypes were again the most abundant among CD3+CD56-NKG2C+ cells in four donors, at about 28.3-65%. Whether the expanded NKG2C-expressing T cell clones were specific for HCMV antigens was left unclear. All eight donors whose samples were sequenced were randomly selected healthy volunteers, three of them men and five women. HCMV-specific IgG was detected in serum with a commercial ELISA kit to determine HCMV serostatus. For five or six donors, unsorted PBMC were also used to sequence bulk peripheral blood T-cell repertoires. Reads were demultiplexed and grouped by UMI with MIGEC, and clonotypes were assembled and quantified with MiTCR. To exclude erroneous sequences, any TCR cDNA sequence not supported by at least two reads was discarded. The tcR package was used for downstream repertoire analysis, with clonotypes matched between fractions based on CDR3 nucleotide sequence plus V segment. VDJmatch was used to annotate antigen specificity against VDJdb, with one amino acid substitution allowed in CDR3.

Sequenced: PBMCs. This receptor was identified in a woman between 18 and 29 years old in good health.

The CDR3: CASSAKGSRTSTDTQYF. The nucleotides read TGTGCCAGCAGCGCGAAGGGTAGCAGAACAAGCACAGATACGCAGTATTTT. The rearranged chain carries TRBV9 and TRBJ2-3, with the D gene uncertain. CDR1 is given as SGDLS and CDR2 as YYNGEE, both from the germline V gene. V is cut by 3 bases and J by 0 bases, and the space between the germline ends is 17 bases. CDR3 length: 17 amino acids, cysteine to phenylalanine. Solely the CDR3 DNA is kept, with 51 bases framed from the first base.